Below, 26 T cell receptor beta chains from the same sample are listed, as sequenced in a study of blood T cell repertoires in COVID-19. Generated by immunoSEQ multiplex PCR, the TCRdb table keeps only in-frame clones and is missing some. The data show 100,000 to 150,000 clones, with 81% seen just once and roughly a sixth held by the top ten. Sequencing used peripheral blood. The receptors derive from a man aged 25-45 years with COVID-19, enrolled during active disease.

The rearrangement uses TRBV5-1 and TRBJ1-1; D possibly corresponds to TRBD1 (5 bases). Germline V CDR1 and CDR2: SGHRS, YFSETQ. Between the trimmed V and J ends, which lost 5 bases and 1 base, there was a span of 9 bases. The CDR3 is made up of 13 amino acids. CDR3 residues: CASSYDRNTEAFF. In nucleotides, the CDR3 is TGCGCCAGCAGTTACGACAGGAACACTGAAGCTTTCTTT.

The chain couples TRBV28 to TRBJ2-5; D gene uncertain. The CDR3 length is 15 residues. V lost 5 bases and J lost 5, with 18 bases in between. Germline CDR1 MDHEN, CDR2 SYDVKM. CDR3 nucleotides: TGTGCCAGCAGTGACGTAACTCATCAGGCGGAGACCCAGTACTTC. This codes for CASSDVTHQAETQYF. Full variable domain (missing parts from reference TRBV28 and TRBJ2-5): DVKVTQSSRYLVKRTGEKVFLECVQDMDHENMFWYRQDPGLGLRLIYFSYDVKMKEKGDIPEGYSVSREKKERFSLILESASTNQTSMYLCASSDVTHQAETQYFGPGTRLLVL.

The count of this clone is one. The genes are TRBV2 and TRBJ2-5, with D unresolved. Germline values: CDR1 SNHLY, CDR2 FYNNEI. V was shortened by 7 bases and J by 2 bases, with 14 bases between the two germline ends. The CDR3 is 14 amino acids. The CDR3 DNA sequence: TGTGCCAGCAATCAGCCTCTACTACAAGAGACCCAGTACTTC. Protein sequence: CASNQPLLQETQYF.

The chain uses TRBV7-9 and TRBJ2-7; no clear D gene. The V end lost 5 bases, the J end lost 6 bases, and 11 bases lay between the germline ends. The CDR3 contains 12 residues. CDR1 is SEHNR, CDR2 FQNEAQ, per germline (reference sequence). Written as DNA, the CDR3 is TGTGCCAGCAGCCGTCCAACCGGCGAGCAGTACTTC. This translates into CASSRPTGEQYF.

The rearrangement joins TRBV27 to TRBJ2-7, with D tentatively TRBD2 (6 bases). The V and J ends lost 0 bases and 2 bases respectively, with 14 bases between them. Germline V gives CDR1 MNHEY, CDR2 SMNVEV (reference sequence). The CDR3 loop spans 16 amino acids. CDR3 sequence reads: CASSLSGGSLTYEQYF. In nucleotides, the CDR3 is TGTGCCAGCAGTTTATCTGGGGGGAGTCTCACCTACGAGCAGTACTTC.

The CDR3 region has the DNA TGTGCCAGCAGTGAAGCGGGGAGCAATCAGCCCCAGCATTTT. It encodes CASSEAGSNQPQHF. V gene TRBV25-1 combines with J gene TRBJ1-5; D is uncertain. The CDR3 has 14 amino acids. Trimming took 2 bases from V and 1 from J, leaving 6 bases between them. Germline V gene data show CDR1 as MGHDK and CDR2 as SYGVNS.

The chain uses TRBV23-1 and TRBJ2-3, with 8 bases identical to TRBD1. TRBV23-1 is labeled an ORF, and its function is uncertain. The V and J ends lost 4 bases and 1 base, in that order; junction bases with no gene match: 10. The CDR3 sequence is 17 residues long. CDR3 sequence reads: CASSRAQGAIGTDTQYF. CDR3 coding DNA: TGCGCCAGCAGTCGCGCCCAGGGGGCGATTGGCACAGATACGCAGTATTTT.

The chain employs TRBV3-1 (or the pseudogene TRBV3-2) and TRBJ2-2; 10 nucleotides match TRBD2. The ends lost 3 bases at V and 6 bases at J; junction bases unmatched: 10. Per the germline V gene, CDR1 is LGHDT and CDR2 is YNNKEL (reference sequence). The CDR3 has 17 amino acids. DNA for the CDR3: TGTGCCAGCAGCCACTACAGCGGGGGGGCTGGGGCCGGGGAGCTGTTTTTT. Encoded protein: CASSHYSGGAGAGELFF.

The J gene is TRBJ1-2, the V gene TRBV20-1; D gene ambiguous. The germline V gene has CDR1 DFQATT and CDR2 SNEGSKA (reference sequence). The CDR3 has 15 amino acids. The V and J ends lost 3 bases and 6 bases respectively, with 20 bases between them. The CDR3 loop is CSASPGLGRSNGYTF. DNA for the CDR3: TGCAGTGCTAGTCCTGGACTGGGGAGGTCGAATGGCTACACCTTC.

A few counts support this clone. V gene TRBV11-2 combines with J gene TRBJ2-7; D is unresolved. Germline values: CDR1 SGHAT, CDR2 FQNNGV. The V end was cut by 5 bases, the J end by 2 bases, with 7 bases between. The CDR3 length is 12 residues. The CDR3 is CASSPSAYEQYF. CDR3 DNA: TGTGCCAGCAGCCCGTCGGCCTACGAGCAGTACTTC.

This clone turned up a few times. V gene TRBV12-3 or TRBV12-4 combines with J gene TRBJ2-7, with TRBD1 identical over 9 bases. Germline trimming cut 1 base from V and 6 bases from J; bases unmatched to any gene: 1. The CDR3 length is 13 residues. Written as DNA, the CDR3 is TGTGCCAGCAGTTTAGGACAGGGGGGCGAGCAGTACTTC. Its translation is CASSLGQGGEQYF.

The chain joins TRBV28 to TRBJ1-4, with TRBD1 matching 10 bases. This CDR3 is built from 17 residues. With 3 bases clipped from V and 8 bases from J, the junction kept 12 bases outside the gene matches. Germline CDR1 is MDHEN and CDR2 is SYDVKM. This CDR3 reads CASSFGRQGAKGEKLFF. The CDR3 region has the DNA TGTGCCAGCAGTTTTGGAAGACAGGGGGCTAAAGGAGAAAAACTGTTTTTT.

This clone was seen a handful of times. The chain combines TRBV7-3 with TRBJ2-3; 7 bases line up with TRBD1. The CDR3 length is 14 residues. The germline gives CDR1 SGHTA, CDR2 FQGTGA. Trimming cost V 5 bases and J 4 bases; bases outside gene matches: 6. The CDR3 bases are TGTGCCAGCAGCGTTACAGGGGTGGCAGATACGCAGTATTTT. This encodes CASSVTGVADTQYF.

The chain links TRBV29-1 to TRBJ1-2; possibly TRBD1 for D (6 bases). Looked up from germline, CDR1 is SQVTM and CDR2 is ANQGSEA. This CDR3 contains 14 residues. V was trimmed by 2 bases and J by 4 bases, leaving 14 bases between them. As DNA, the CDR3 is TGCAGCGTTGAACGACAGGATCTGGGCTATGGCTACACCTTC. Encoded protein: CSVERQDLGYGYTF.

This chain links TRBV30 with TRBJ2-1; D ambiguous. CDR3 length equals 17 residues. Germline CDR1 reads GTSNPN; CDR2 reads SVGIG (reference sequence). The V end was cut by 0 bases, the J end by 8 bases, with 23 bases between. The CDR3 protein is CAWSVSYLGDLPHEQFF. CDR3 DNA sequence: TGTGCCTGGAGTGTGAGCTATCTAGGCGACCTCCCTCATGAGCAGTTCTTC.

The J gene is TRBJ2-1, the V gene TRBV5-1, with 9 bases identical to TRBD2. This CDR3 is 19 amino acids long. V lost 4 bases and J lost 5; bases outside the gene matches: 19. Germline V gene sequence: CDR1 SGHRS, CDR2 YFSETQ. In nucleotides, the CDR3 is TGCGCCAGCAGCCCGACTAGCGGCGGGAGAGGGTCTATTAACAATGAGCAGTTCTTC. Residues: CASSPTSGGRGSINNEQFF.

This clone has only a few counts. J is TRBJ2-2 and V is TRBV18, with 10 positions matching TRBD2. The CDR3 runs 16 residues. The V gene's germline CDR1 is KGHSH and CDR2 LQKENI. The trim removed 2 bases at V and 5 bases at J, leaving 5 bases unmatched. DNA of the CDR3: TGTGCCAGCTCACCAGCTAGCGGGGGAAGGACCGGGGAGCTGTTTTTT. Its translation: CASSPASGGRTGELFF. The whole variable domain, remainder taken from reference TRBV18 and TRBJ2-2, is NAGVMQNPRHLVRRRGQEARLRCSPMKGHSHVYWYRQLPEEGLKFMVYLQKENIIDESGMPKERFSAEFPKEGPSILRIQQVVRGDSAAYFCASSPASGGRTGELFFGEGSRLTVL.

The chain couples TRBV3-1 (or the pseudogene TRBV3-2) to TRBJ2-6, with 10 bases lining up with TRBD1. The germline gives CDR1 LGHDT, CDR2 YNNKEL (reference sequence). The CDR3 is 20 residues long. Germline trimming cut 0 bases from V and 3 bases from J; bases unmatched to any gene: 11. CDR3 nucleotide sequence: TGTGCCAGCAGCCAAGATCTCCCCTGGGACAGGGGATATGGGGCCAACGTCCTGACTTTC. This translates into CASSQDLPWDRGYGANVLTF.

The chain couples TRBV6-5 to TRBJ1-2; D remains unclear. In germline, CDR1 is MNHEY, CDR2 SVGAGI. Trimming took off 8 bases at V and 6 bases at J, with 7 bases between the two ends. CDR3 length equals 10 residues. The CDR3 DNA reads as TGTGCCAGCGGGAGGGATGGCTACACCTTC. This sequence encodes CASGRDGYTF.

This clone was observed a single time. J is TRBJ2-3 and V is TRBV11-2, with D maybe TRBD2 (6 bases). CDR3 length equals 13 residues. CDR1 is SGHAT, CDR2 FQNNGV, per germline. V lost 3 bases to trimming and J lost 5 bases, with 9 bases between them. This chain's CDR3 is CASSFPGVDTQYF. DNA for the CDR3: TGTGCCAGCAGCTTTCCGGGAGTAGATACGCAGTATTTT.

The chain has TRBV29-1 and TRBJ1-1, with TRBD1 matching 7 bases. CDR1 SQVTM and CDR2 ANQGSEA come from the germline V gene. V lost 2 bases, J lost 5 bases, and 2 bases stayed unmatched. This CDR3 spans 12 amino acids. CDR3 sequence (DNA): TGCAGCGTTGAAAAGGGGGCAACTGAAGCTTTCTTT. It encodes CSVEKGATEAFF.

This clone has a single count. CDR3 region: CASTDSYNEQFF. In DNA, the CDR3 is TGTGCCAGCACTGACAGTTACAATGAGCAGTTCTTC. V is TRBV19 and J is TRBJ2-1; D perhaps matches TRBD1 (5 bases). From germline, CDR1 is LNHDA and CDR2 SQIVND (reference sequence). V was cut by 9 bases and J by 4 bases, with 10 bases left in between. The CDR3 is made up of 12 amino acids.

V is TRBV19 and J is TRBJ2-3; 11 bases are shared with TRBD2. The V gene's germline CDR1 is LNHDA and CDR2 SQIVND (reference sequence). V lost 5 bases and J lost 4; bases outside the gene matches: 8. The CDR3 has 16 amino acids. The CDR3 bases are TGTGCCAGTAGTGTGATTCATAGCGGGAGGGCAGATACGCAGTATTTT. Protein sequence: CASSVIHSGRADTQYF.

On this clone: Other nucleotide sequences from this sample produce the same CDR3. V is TRBV12-3 or TRBV12-4 and J is TRBJ2-7; D ambiguous. The CDR3 runs to 12 residues. Trimming left V 2 bases short and J 3 bases short, with 5 bases between. CDR3: CASSLSGYEQYF. Written as DNA, the CDR3 is TGTGCCAGCAGTTTATCGGGCTACGAGCAGTACTTC.

The table lists this clone with a count of one. This chain connects TRBV13 to TRBJ1-2, with 7 bases lining up with TRBD1. The germline gives CDR1 PRHDT, CDR2 FYEKMQ (reference sequence). This CDR3 spans 14 amino acids. The junction had 5 bases not matched to a gene; V was cut back by 2 bases and J by 5 bases. The CDR3 region has the DNA TGTGCCAGCAGCTTAACGGGACAGATATATGGCTACACCTTC. Translated, it gives CASSLTGQIYGYTF.

This sequence joins TRBV10-3 and TRBJ2-7; 7 positions match TRBD2. The CDR3 extends over 16 amino acids. From germline, CDR1 is ENHRY and CDR2 SYGVKD. J was trimmed by 0 bases and V by 6 bases; bases with no gene match: 11. The CDR3 spells CAISPEASGTSYEQYF. As DNA, the CDR3 is TGTGCCATCAGCCCGGAGGCTAGCGGAACCTCCTACGAGCAGTACTTC.